These 14 T cell receptor beta chains originate from one sample sequenced in a study of cytomegalovirus exposure and HLA in healthy donors. This PCR relied on a set of 60 Vbeta primers and 13 Jbeta primers. Using immunoSEQ multiplex PCR, the repertoire was profiled, and TCRdb retains in-frame clones only, with some absent. Among about 110,000 clones listed, approximately 86% were seen once. Sequencing input: PBMCs. These receptors were taken from a man in his forties in good health and CMV-seronegative.

The chain employs TRBV6-6 and TRBJ2-7; 7 bases match TRBD1. The junction had 13 bases not matched to a gene; V was cut back by 8 bases and J by 3 bases. CDR3 length equals 15 residues. CDR1 is MNHNY, CDR2 SVGAGI, per germline (reference sequence). The CDR3 here is CASGTRTGGIYEQYF. The CDR3 nucleotides read TGTGCCAGCGGTACCCGGACAGGAGGAATCTACGAGCAGTACTTC.

This clone was found a few times. The chain joins TRBV5-8 to TRBJ2-4, with D perhaps TRBD2 (5 bases). The V end was cut by 1 base, the J end by 0 bases, with 11 bases between. The V gene's germline CDR1 is SGHTS and CDR2 YDEGEE. This CDR3 is built from 16 residues. CDR3 sequence reads: CASSLSAVLAKNIQYF. DNA for the CDR3: TGTGCCAGCAGCTTGTCAGCGGTTCTAGCCAAAAACATTCAGTACTTC.

This clone was counted once. Compared with germline, one end of the junction differs, possibly owing to a read error. The V gene is TRBV13, the J gene TRBJ2-5, with 8 bases lining up with TRBD2. Germline CDR1 reads PRHDT; CDR2 reads FYEKMQ (reference sequence). The length of the CDR3 is 15 residues. The CDR3 sequence is CASGLGGGREETQYF. CDR3 bases: TGTGCCAGCGGCTTAGGCGGGGGGCGCGAAGAGACCCAGTACTTC. The variable domain in full, with the rest retrieved from reference TRBV13 and TRBJ2-5, is AAGVIQSPRHLIKEKRETATLKCYPIPRHDTVYWYQQGPGQDPQFLISFYEKMQSDKGSIPDRFSAQQFSDYHSELNMSSLELGDSALYFCASGLGGGREETQYFGPGTRLLVL.

V and J are TRBV27 and TRBJ2-5; D is possibly TRBD2 (6 bases). CDR1 is MNHEY and CDR2 is SMNVEV in the germline V gene (reference sequence). V was cut by 7 bases and J by 5 bases, with 14 bases left in between. This CDR3 has 13 amino acids. The CDR3 bases are TGTGCCAGCACTCGGGCGGCGGGGGAGACCCAGTACTTC. Its translation: CASTRAAGETQYF.

V usage is TRBV7-3 and J usage is TRBJ2-3; 9 positions match TRBD2. V dropped 5 bases and J dropped 3; count of bases not matched to a gene: 6. Germline V gene data show CDR1 as SGHTA and CDR2 as FQGTGA. The CDR3 is 15 amino acids. CDR3 protein: CASSPLAGKTDTQYF. The CDR3, as DNA: TGTGCCAGCAGCCCCCTAGCGGGGAAGACAGATACGCAGTATTTT.

The gene calls are TRBV18 and TRBJ2-1; D is possibly TRBD1 (6 bases). CDR1 is KGHSH, CDR2 LQKENI, per germline. The CDR3 is 14 amino acids. V lost 7 bases to trimming and J lost 5 bases, with 15 bases between them. The CDR3 sequence is CASLENRDDNEQFF. In DNA form, the CDR3 reads TGTGCCAGCTTGGAGAACAGGGACGACAATGAGCAGTTCTTC. The full variable domain, rest sourced from reference TRBV18 and TRBJ2-1, is NAGVMQNPRHLVRRRGQEARLRCSPMKGHSHVYWYRQLPEEGLKFMVYLQKENIIDESGMPKERFSAEFPKEGPSILRIQQVVRGDSAAYFCASLENRDDNEQFFGPGTRLTVL.

This chain uses TRBV4-2 with TRBJ2-3; 8 bases line up with TRBD2. V lost 3 bases to trimming and J lost 5 bases; unmatched junction nucleotides: 13. This CDR3 contains 17 residues. Germline lookup yields CDR1 LGHNA and CDR2 YNFKEQ. The CDR3, as DNA: TGTGCCAGCAGCCACCCCCCCGACCCGGGGGGGCAAGATACGCAGTATTTT. Its protein is CASSHPPDPGGQDTQYF.

This chain connects TRBV5-4 to TRBJ2-7; 7 bases match TRBD1. V was pared by 0 bases and J by 5 bases, with 8 bases of the junction left unmatched. CDR1 and CDR2 from the germline V gene are SGHNT and YYREEE (reference sequence). The CDR3 is made up of 15 amino acids. The DNA of the CDR3 is TGTGCCAGCAGCTTGGGTGCAGGGGGTGTCCACGAGCAGTACTTC. Protein: CASSLGAGGVHEQYF.

Here the CDR3 reads CASSLVGQGSNQPQHF. Written as DNA, the CDR3 is TGTGCCAGCAGCTTAGTAGGACAGGGAAGCAATCAGCCCCAGCATTTT. The chain links TRBV7-8 to TRBJ1-5; 8 bases line up with TRBD1. This CDR3 has 16 amino acids. Germline V CDR1 and CDR2: SGHVS, FQNEAQ. The V and J ends lost 1 base and 1 base, in that order; junction bases with no gene match: 3. Supplemented by reference TRBV7-8 and TRBJ1-5, the full variable domain reads GAGVSQSPRYKVAKRGQDVALRCDPISGHVSLFWYQQALGQGPEFLTYFQNEAQLDKSGLPSDRFFAERPEGSVSTLKIQRTQQEDSAVYLCASSLVGQGSNQPQHFGDGTRLSIL.

The chain combines TRBV9 with TRBJ1-1; D gene ambiguous. The CDR3 covers 13 residues. Germline lookup yields CDR1 SGDLS and CDR2 YYNGEE. Trimming removed 0 bases from V and 8 bases from J, with 11 bases in between. The CDR3 coding sequence is TGTGCCAGCAGCGTAGCTGGTGCCACAGAAGCTTTCTTT. As protein: CASSVAGATEAFF.

The rearrangement uses TRBV5-1 and TRBJ2-7; D is undetermined. Trimming shortened V by 0 bases and J by 2 bases, and 12 bases separated the two germline ends. The CDR3 contains 15 residues. CDR1 is SGHRS and CDR2 is YFSETQ in the germline V gene. The CDR3 is CASSLEHQTTYEQYF. CDR3 DNA sequence: TGCGCCAGCAGCTTGGAACACCAAACCACCTACGAGCAGTACTTC.

The chain couples TRBV15 to TRBJ2-2; D perhaps matches TRBD1 (6 bases). This CDR3 is 19 amino acids long. CDR1 is LNHNV and CDR2 is YYDKDF in the germline V gene (reference sequence). Trimming shortened V by 0 bases and J by 5 bases, and 22 bases separated the two germline ends. As DNA, the CDR3 is TGTGCCACCAGCAGAGATCAAGTGGTCCTGGGGGCACCTACCGGGGAGCTGTTTTTT. Its translation is CATSRDQVVLGAPTGELFF.

The genes are TRBV2 and TRBJ1-1; TRBD1 might be the D (6 bases). CDR1 is SNHLY and CDR2 is FYNNEI in the germline V gene. V lost 6 bases and J 2 bases, leaving 16 bases between the germline ends. The CDR3 runs 15 residues. CDR3 region: CASSLNRDGNTEAFF. CDR3 nucleotide sequence: TGTGCCAGCAGCCTAAACAGGGACGGCAACACTGAAGCTTTCTTT.

The V and J genes are TRBV7-2 and TRBJ1-2, with D possibly matching TRBD1 (6 bases). Germline V gene lookup returns CDR1 SGHTA and CDR2 FQGNSA. This CDR3 is built from 13 residues. Trimming removed 5 bases at V and 12 bases at J, with 19 bases between. The CDR3 DNA reads TGTGCCAGCAGCCCCCTGACCCAAACAGGGAACACCTTC. Encoded protein: CASSPLTQTGNTF.